This TCR beta chain emerged from a study of response to subunit inactivated influenza vaccine (dated by TCRdb to 2016 to 2019). At the level of the whole study: Deep quantitative profiling of the T cell receptor repertoire was used in the study to follow responses to a trivalent subunit inactivated influenza vaccine.

This clonotype was found many times. Its antigen remains unidentified. Base qualities were left out, and no much larger clone turns up one base away. Looking up the germline V gene yields CDR1 MGHRA and CDR2 YSYEKL. The CDR3 measures 14 amino acids from cysteine to phenylalanine. Only the CDR3 DNA is retained, 42 bases long and in frame from the first base. V is cut by 7 bases and J by 5 bases, and the space between the germline ends is 18 bases. Here is what the overall study found, with its caveats: The authors proposed that each seasonal influenza vaccination may bring in only a limited number of new T cells.

Library preparation employed RT-PCR. These reads were obtained on an Illumina HiSeq 2500. TCRdb reprocessed the public reads (quality trimming at Q25 with fastp, clone calling with MiXCR) and kept in-frame beta chains. When rows share a CDR3 protein, they turn into one entry using the most common DNA and genes. The sample includes 800,000 or so distinct CDR3 sequences, with 21% observed a single time. The biggest ten clones account for 10% of the sample. This chain joins TRBV4-1 to TRBJ2-7; TRBD2 is a weak D gene call, 6 bases matching. The source material was PBMCs from blood, sampled less than 6 days after vaccination. The source of this sequence is a man aged 45-60 years who received an inactivated influenza vaccine. Donor details come from another sample of the same person, matched by shared clones. CDR3 protein: CASNIGQGGHEQYF. The nucleotide sequence reads as follows: TGCGCCAGCAATATAGGGCAGGGAGGACACGAGCAGTACTTC.